This T cell receptor (beta chain) comes out of a study of cytomegalovirus exposure and HLA in healthy donors (TCRdb year 2017). About the investigation overall: An earlier analysis of several hundred of the donors reported 250 to 350 Gb of sequence data and approximately 110 million unique TCR beta sequences from roughly 200 million T cells. Both class I and class II loci were covered by HLA typing, at four-digit resolution. The genetic ancestry cluster associated with self-reported Caucasian donors included over 80% of the 398 genotyped donors. Genome-wide SNP genotypes for about 65% of the roughly 670 donors were used in a later genetic analysis, which treated that subset as a discovery cohort. A later analysis re-examined previously published TCR beta repertoires from 600 to 700 donors and added high-resolution HLA genotyping to investigate patterns of TCR occurrence. On average, around 240,000 unique TCR beta nucleotide sequences were sequenced per donor among more than 350 genotyped donors of the cohort, with roughly 18% of those sequences being non-productive. Every repertoire in the discovery cohort had been generated on one and the same sequencing platform. Alongside the repertoire data, information on donor age, sex, ethnicity and CMV serostatus was compiled. Along with the approximately 700-subject first cohort, a separate validation cohort of around 110 different subjects was used. Several DR-DQ haplotypes were handled as single units for association and clustering because linkage in the cohort was strong. In an earlier analysis of roughly 580 of the donors, high-throughput TCR beta sequencing was used to judge whether each TCR beta V gene segment behaved as functional or pseudogenic. The study used immunosequencing to profile the T cell repertoires of under 700 subjects and linked those repertoires to cytomegalovirus serostatus. High-throughput TCR immunosequencing, statistical association of individual TCRs with disease status, and machine learning were combined to predict cytomegalovirus infection status. Rather than using new phenotypic data, the later analysis identified candidate immune exposures from TCR beta sequences and from how often those sequences occurred across donors. The number of typed donors differed by locus: about 620-640 for A, B, C, DRB1 and DQB1; 500 to 550 for DQA1; 606 for DPA1; and some 430 for DPB1. The study was designed to test whether signatures of past pathogen exposure could be identified by cataloging public T cell receptors. An early release covering 550 to 650 HLA-typed donors comprised around 300 gigabases of sequencing data and about 90 million unique TCR sequences. The paper as a whole reports these results and caveats: Linkage disequilibrium might explain the correlated functional status among segregating V segments, but an unknown experimental factor could not be ruled out. A group of highly shared sequence variants was considered likely to be a technical artifact of the sequencing pipeline. In a later analysis, TCR association rates were found to vary across HLA loci, with the most associated TCRs seen for DRB1 alleles and the fewest for HLA-C alleles. According to the authors, the approach could potentially be generalized to other disease states and immunological phenotypes. Immune exposure information for the cohort was limited to CMV serostatus. While some public TCRs were present in many individuals, most TCR sequences turned up only very rarely across donors. Assigning TCR associations to individual alleles was difficult when HLA alleles, especially DR and DQ, strongly co-occurred. The classifier was reported to diagnose cytomegalovirus status with high specificity and sensitivity in both the original cohort and the validation cohort. Because HLA typing was unavailable for some donors at each locus, only the typed subset was used in association tests. The 87-base-pair reads could not distinguish some IMGT-functional V segments, including TRBV6-2 and TRBV6-3, so those segments were excluded. In an earlier analysis of some 500 of the donors, most TCR beta V segments were observed in productive rearrangements about 87% or about 30% of the time, broadly matching IMGT annotations. An association between a missense DCLRE1C variant and V-gene and J-gene trimming of TCR beta chains was found in a later genetic analysis and replicated in an independent cohort. A further reported finding was that TCR beta sequences accurately predicted the HLA-A and HLA-B alleles for most subjects in the first cohort. The study gave a list of some 150 TCR beta chains associated with cytomegalovirus. A later analysis found that HLA-associated TCR beta chains were more clonally expanded and had lower generation probabilities than equally common non-associated chains. A later genetic analysis reported fewer N-insertions in productive TCRs among donors in an Asian-associated ancestry cluster than the roughly 620-donor mean. According to a later analysis, most CMV-associated TCR beta chains appeared to be HLA-restricted, and the HLA associations seemed to be driven largely by CMV exposure. Roughly uniform sequencing depth across donors was assumed in presence/absence analyses, although this assumption may not hold. In this cohort, only TCR beta chains were sequenced, and detectable features were limited by the absence of alpha or paired-chain data. Because counts were too low, roughly 18 rarely observed V segments, including chromosome 9 orphons, were left out of the earlier analysis of 587 of the donors. In a later analysis, several top co-occurrence clusters were reported to appear linked to parvovirus B19, influenza, CMV and Epstein-Barr virus. In a later analysis, 16,951 TCR beta sequences were associated with specific HLA alleles at a false discovery rate of 0.05. In vitro tests confirmed that a few of the cytomegalovirus-associated TCR beta chains recognize cytomegalovirus antigens.

Library method: the immunoSEQ multiplex PCR assay. For the multiplex PCR, a mixture combining 60 forward primers for TCR Vbeta segments and 13 reverse primers for TCR Jbeta segments was used. The CDR3 region of rearranged TCR beta genes was amplified from genomic DNA by a multiplex PCR assay. The Illumina HiSeq System was used to sequence the amplified TCR beta libraries as 87-base-pair reads. The authors processed their data as follows. A later analysis counted about 76 million unique TCR beta chains across the roughly 700 repertoires, and about 10 million of these chains were shared by at least two donors. To remove PCR and sequencing errors, raw reads were error-corrected and collapsed into unique sequences using a nearest-neighbor algorithm that merged closely related sequences. To assign V, D and J gene segments, CDR3 sequences were aligned to IMGT reference sequences. For a sequence to be retained, at least a six-nucleotide match to both a V gene segment and a J gene segment was required. A rearrangement counted as productive if the CDR3 had no stop codons and remained in frame with V and J, and every other rearrangement counted as non-productive. CDR3 was defined by IMGT convention, running from the second conserved V-encoded cysteine to the conserved J-encoded phenylalanine. In an earlier analysis of more than 550 of the donors, sequences lacking an unambiguous match to a single V gene segment were excluded. In an earlier analysis of approximately 590 of the donors, a V segment was called functional when productive rearrangements were above 56.7%, and segregating when the standard deviation between donors exceeded 5%. A statistical classification framework was developed to diagnose cytomegalovirus status using the catalog of TCR beta chain sequences. In a later analysis, V and J genes were assigned by comparing TCR nucleotide sequences against IMGT/GENE-DB human TR gene sequences. A later analysis assigned CDR3 sequences and most-parsimonious VDJ recombination scenarios with the TCRdist pipeline. In a later analysis, each TCR beta chain was defined by its CDR3 amino acid sequence together with its V-gene family, and reads lacking a unique V-gene family were excluded. A later analysis removed 450 to 600 highly shared, low-generation-probability nucleotide sequences to deal with suspected cross-contamination and a sequencing artifact. A later analysis calculated a clonal expansion index for each public chain from normalized within-repertoire ranks of inferred template counts. In a later analysis, generation probabilities were computed with a VDJ recombination model fitted to out-of-frame rearrangements, and the resulting probabilities were checked against IGoR. In a later analysis, TCR-TCR, TCR-HLA and TCR-CMV co-occurrence was scored with hypergeometric tests, and a repertoire-size bias correction was applied to TCR pairs. To estimate false discovery rates, a later analysis permuted the HLA or CMV assignments 20 times. In a later analysis, co-occurring TCRs were grouped using DBSCAN, and TCRdist sequence similarity was added for clustering within HLA-allele-positive subsets. Co-occurrence clustering excluded repertoires with fewer than 30,000 or more than 120,000 public chains, plus five with anomalous nucleotide sharing. TCRdb stores this immuneACCESS table with in-frame sequences only. Part of the clones is absent; in the studies checked, under half of the shortfall reflects unresolved V genes, and no reason is known for the rest. That table is the source of V, J and clone size, and D and trimming were worked out from the DNA. Here the sample has about 130,000 clones; under 85% occur a single time. Jointly, the top ten make up approximately 6% of the sample.

This clone came up a few times. This clone's antigen is unknown. One base away there is no much larger clone; base qualities are not given. The CDR3 spans 14 residues, from the cysteine through the phenylalanine. Only the CDR3 DNA is retained, 42 bases long and in frame from the first base. CDR1 and CDR2 are drawn from the germline V gene: SGHRS, YFSETQ. Relative to germline, V is missing 4 bases and J is missing 6 bases, with 9 bases of the junction outside any gene match. In total, 600 or so healthy bone marrow donors made up the cohort. All cohort members were sampled while nominally healthy, although unrecorded immune exposures were likely present. The donor was CMV seropositive and belonged to the group of 250 to 300 seropositive cohort members. Every donor gave a peripheral blood sample, and the peripheral blood mononuclear cells from that sample were used for TCR beta sequencing. The Qiagen DNeasy Blood Extraction Kit was used to extract genomic DNA from the blood cell samples.

Recombination joined TRBV5-1 with TRBJ1-2, with 7 central nucleotides matching TRBD1. The source material was PBMCs. This TCR derives from a woman aged 45-65 years in good health and CMV-seropositive. Here is the DNA: TGCGCCAGCAGCACGAACCGGGACAGCGATGGCTACACCTTC. Translated, it gives CASSTNRDSDGYTF.